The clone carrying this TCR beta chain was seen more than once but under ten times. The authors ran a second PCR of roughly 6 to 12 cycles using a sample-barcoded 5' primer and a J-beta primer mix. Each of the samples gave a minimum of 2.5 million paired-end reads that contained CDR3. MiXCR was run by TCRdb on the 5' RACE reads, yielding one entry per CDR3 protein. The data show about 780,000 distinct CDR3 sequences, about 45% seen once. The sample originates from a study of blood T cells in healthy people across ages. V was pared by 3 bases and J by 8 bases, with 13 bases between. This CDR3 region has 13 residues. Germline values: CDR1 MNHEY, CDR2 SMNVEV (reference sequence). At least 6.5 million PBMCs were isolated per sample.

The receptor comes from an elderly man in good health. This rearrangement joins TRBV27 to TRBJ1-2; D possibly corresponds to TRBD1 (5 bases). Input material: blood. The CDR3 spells CASSLGREEGYTF. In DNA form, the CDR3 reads TGTGCCAGCAGTTTGGGCAGGGAAGAGGGCTACACCTTC.